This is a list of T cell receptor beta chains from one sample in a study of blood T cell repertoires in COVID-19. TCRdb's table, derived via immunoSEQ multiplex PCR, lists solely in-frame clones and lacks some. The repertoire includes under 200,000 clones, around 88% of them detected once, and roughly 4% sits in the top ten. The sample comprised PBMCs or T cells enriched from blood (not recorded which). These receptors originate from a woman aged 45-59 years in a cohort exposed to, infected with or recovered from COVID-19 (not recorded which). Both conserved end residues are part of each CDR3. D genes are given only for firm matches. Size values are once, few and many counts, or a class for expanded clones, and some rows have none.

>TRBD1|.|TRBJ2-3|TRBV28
CASTGQTPPDTQYF
TGTGCCAGCACGGGACAGACCCCCCCAGATACGCAGTATTTT
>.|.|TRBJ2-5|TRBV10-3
CAISEVNYQEGTQYF
TGTGCCATCAGTGAGGTTAACTATCAGGAGGGGACCCAGTACTTC
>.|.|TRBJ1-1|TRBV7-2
CASSLKGGTEAFF
TGTGCCAGCAGCTTAAAAGGAGGTACTGAAGCTTTCTTT
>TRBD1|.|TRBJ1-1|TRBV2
CASSGDRGRNTEAFF
TGTGCCAGCAGTGGGGACAGGGGGCGGAACACTGAAGCTTTCTTT
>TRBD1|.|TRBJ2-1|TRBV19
CASSQGQVTYNEQFF
TGTGCCAGTAGTCAGGGACAGGTCACCTACAATGAGCAGTTCTTC
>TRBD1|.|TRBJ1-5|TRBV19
CASSLRFYRGAALGNQPQHF
TGTGCCAGTAGTCTAAGATTCTACAGGGGCGCAGCCTTGGGCAATCAGCCCCAGCATTTT
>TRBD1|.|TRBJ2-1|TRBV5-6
CASSSGTGPYNEQFF
TGTGCCAGCAGCTCCGGGACAGGGCCCTACAATGAGCAGTTCTTC
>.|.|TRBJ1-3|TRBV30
CACTYSGNTIYF
TGTGCCTGTACCTACTCTGGAAACACCATATATTTT
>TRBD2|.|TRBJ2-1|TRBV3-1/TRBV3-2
CASSLVSGGAYNEQFF
TGTGCCAGCAGCCTAGTTAGCGGGGGGGCCTACAATGAGCAGTTCTTC
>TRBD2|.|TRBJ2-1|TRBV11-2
CASSLGLVGNNEQFF
TGTGCCAGCAGCCTCGGACTAGTAGGCAACAATGAGCAGTTCTTC
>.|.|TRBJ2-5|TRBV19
CASSIKLGRETQYF
TGTGCCAGTAGTATTAAGCTGGGGCGAGAGACCCAGTACTTC
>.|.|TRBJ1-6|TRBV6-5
CASSPSRAGSPLHF
TGTGCCAGCAGCCCCTCCAGGGCTGGGTCACCCCTCCACTTT
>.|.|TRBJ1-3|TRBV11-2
CASTAIKGFGNTIYF
TGTGCCAGCACCGCTATTAAGGGGTTTGGAAACACCATATATTTT
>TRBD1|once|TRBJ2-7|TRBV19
CASSTFPGQGSYEQYF
TGTGCCAGTAGTACATTCCCGGGACAGGGATCCTACGAGCAGTACTTC
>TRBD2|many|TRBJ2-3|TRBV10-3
CAISAAGGDTQYF
TGTGCCATCAGTGCAGCGGGAGGAGATACGCAGTATTTT
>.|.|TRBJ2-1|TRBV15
CATSILSGAYNEQFF
TGTGCCACCAGCATCCTAAGCGGCGCCTACAATGAGCAGTTCTTC
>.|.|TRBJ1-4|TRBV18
CASSREANEKLFF
TGTGCCAGCTCACGGGAGGCTAATGAAAAACTGTTTTTT
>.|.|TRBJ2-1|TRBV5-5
CASSLASPLAYNEQFF
TGTGCCAGCAGCTTGGCCTCCCCTCTAGCGTACAATGAGCAGTTCTTC
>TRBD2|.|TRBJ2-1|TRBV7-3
CASSLTSGGTYNEQFF
TGTGCCAGCAGCTTAACTAGCGGGGGGACCTACAATGAGCAGTTCTTC
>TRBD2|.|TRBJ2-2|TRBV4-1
CASSQAGLAGGNTGELFF
TGCGCCAGCAGCCAAGCGGGACTAGCGGGGGGGAACACCGGGGAGCTGTTTTTT
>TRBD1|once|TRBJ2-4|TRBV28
CASSKPGTGVVKNIQYF
TGTGCCAGCAGTAAACCCGGGACAGGGGTGGTCAAAAACATTCAGTACTTC
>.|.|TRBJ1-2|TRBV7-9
CASSSTGTYSYGYTF
TGTGCCAGCAGCTCGACCGGGACATACTCCTATGGCTACACCTTC
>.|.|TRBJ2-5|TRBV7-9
CASSFAGIQETQYF
TGTGCCAGCAGCTTTGCAGGAATCCAAGAGACCCAGTACTTC
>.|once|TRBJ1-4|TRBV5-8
CASSFGGFEKLFF
TGTGCCAGCAGCTTTGGAGGTTTCGAAAAACTGTTTTTT
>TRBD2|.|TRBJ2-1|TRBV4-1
CASSPTTQTSGRGGGQFF
TGCGCCAGCAGTCCCACAACCCAGACTAGCGGGAGGGGAGGTGGGCAGTTCTTC
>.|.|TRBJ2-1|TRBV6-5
CASSLGWNEQFF
TGTGCCAGCAGCCTCGGTTGGAATGAGCAGTTCTTC
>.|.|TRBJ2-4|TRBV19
CASSNPSGVGKNIQYF
TGTGCCAGTAGCAACCCCTCGGGGGTGGGCAAAAACATTCAGTACTTC
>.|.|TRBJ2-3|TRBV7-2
CASSLGEKRTDTQYF
TGTGCCAGCAGCTTAGGGGAGAAACGCACAGATACGCAGTATTTT
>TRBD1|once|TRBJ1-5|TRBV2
CASSPGQSNQPQHF
TGTGCCAGCAGCCCGGGACAGAGCAATCAGCCCCAGCATTTT
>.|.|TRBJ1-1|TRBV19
CASSIGQGNTEAFF
TGTGCCAGTAGTATAGGGCAGGGGAACACTGAAGCTTTCTTT
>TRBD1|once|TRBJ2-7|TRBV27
CASSPGQPYEQYF
TGTGCCAGCAGTCCGGGACAGCCCTACGAGCAGTACTTC
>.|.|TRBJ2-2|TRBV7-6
CASSLWGGPAGAAGELFF
TGTGCCAGCAGCTTGTGGGGGGGCCCAGCGGGCGCGGCCGGGGAGCTGTTTTTT
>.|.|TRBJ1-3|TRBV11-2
CASSFQGFGTIYF
TGTGCCAGCAGCTTTCAGGGGTTTGGGACCATATATTTT
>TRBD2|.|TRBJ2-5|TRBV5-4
CASSPGGAETQYF
TGTGCCAGCAGCCCCGGGGGGGCCGAGACCCAGTACTTC
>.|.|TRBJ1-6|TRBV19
CASSPFGGTESPLHF
TGTGCCAGTAGCCCATTCGGGGGAACGGAGTCACCCCTCCACTTT
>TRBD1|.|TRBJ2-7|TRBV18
CASSLGTGEYEQYF
TGTGCCAGCTCACTCGGGACAGGGGAATACGAGCAGTACTTC
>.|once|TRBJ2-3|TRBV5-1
CASSVLPNTDTQYF
TGCGCCAGCAGCGTACTCCCTAACACAGATACGCAGTATTTT
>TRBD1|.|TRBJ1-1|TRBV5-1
CASSSPPGQGAGNTEAFF
TGCGCCAGCAGCTCGCCACCGGGACAGGGGGCAGGGAACACTGAAGCTTTCTTT
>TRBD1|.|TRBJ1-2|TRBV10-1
CASSEYMDRKICGYTF
TGCGCCAGCAGTGAGTATATGGACAGGAAGATATGTGGCTACACCTTC
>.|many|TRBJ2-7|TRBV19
CASSPGGAFYEQYF
TGTGCCAGTAGCCCCGGAGGGGCATTTTACGAGCAGTACTTC
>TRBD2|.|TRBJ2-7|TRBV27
CASSLGGRAVGYEQYF
TGTGCCAGCAGTTTAGGCGGGAGGGCCGTCGGATACGAGCAGTACTTC
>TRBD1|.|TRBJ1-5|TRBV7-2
CASSLNRGGNQPQHF
TGTGCCAGCAGCTTAAACAGGGGGGGCAATCAGCCCCAGCATTTT
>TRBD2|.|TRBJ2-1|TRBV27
CASSWEYGTSGNNEQFF
TGTGCCAGCAGTTGGGAGTACGGGACTAGCGGGAACAATGAGCAGTTCTTC
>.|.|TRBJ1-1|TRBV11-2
CASSLVPPQAANTEAFF
TGTGCCAGCAGCTTAGTCCCCCCTCAGGCCGCGAACACTGAAGCTTTCTTT
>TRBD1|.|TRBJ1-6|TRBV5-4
CASSGTGTGDSPLHF
TGTGCCAGCAGCGGAACCGGGACAGGGGACTCACCCCTCCACTTT
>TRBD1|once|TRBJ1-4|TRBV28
CASSLTGTGFEKLFF
TGTGCCAGCAGTCTTACCGGGACAGGGTTCGAAAAACTGTTTTTT
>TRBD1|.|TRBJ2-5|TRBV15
CATSRAGTEETQYF
TGTGCCACCAGCAGAGCCGGGACAGAAGAGACCCAGTACTTC
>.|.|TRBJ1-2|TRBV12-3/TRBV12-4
CASSPSVYGYTF
TGTGCCAGCAGCCCCTCAGTCTATGGCTACACCTTC
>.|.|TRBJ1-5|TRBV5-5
CASSFASGNSNQPQHF
TGTGCCAGCAGCTTTGCGTCAGGGAATAGCAATCAGCCCCAGCATTTT
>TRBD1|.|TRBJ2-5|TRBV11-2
CASDAGGGVKTQYF
TGTGCCAGCGATGCAGGGGGCGGGGTGAAGACCCAGTACTTC
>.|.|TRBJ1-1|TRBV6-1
CASSEKTGLHNSITAFF
TGTGCCAGCAGTGAAAAAACGGGACTACACAACTCTATCACAGCTTTCTTT
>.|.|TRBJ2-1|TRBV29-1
CSVVTGYGEQFF
TGCAGCGTTGTAACAGGGTACGGTGAGCAGTTCTTC